The 13 T cell receptor beta chains below were found in one sample sequenced in a study of human T cells and chemical hapten exposure. Time point specified: patch test 1, 2 weeks after DPC sensitization. Treatment given: therapeutic diphenylcyclopropenone sensitization with weekly scalp DPC. TCRdb re-called the RACE reads with MiXCR, one entry per CDR3 protein. The sample records tens of thousands of distinct CDR3 sequences, about 10% being singletons. Sequencing used whole blood, obtained in connection with sensitization to the hapten diphenylcyclopropenone (DPC). The receptor source for this set is a man in his forties with alopecia areata. Some clones in this sample may be carry-over from other donors' samples.

This clonotype was picked up many times. The V call is TRBV19, the J call TRBJ2-5; D may match TRBD1 or TRBD2 (5 bases each). The CDR3 loop spans 18 amino acids. The V gene lost 6 bases and the J gene lost 5 bases, with 28 bases spanning the gap. Germline V lookup: CDR1 LNHDA, CDR2 SQIVND (reference sequence). CDR3: CASSNWMPRDVTGETQYF. CDR3 sequence (DNA): TGTGCCAGTAGCAACTGGATGCCCCGGGACGTCACTGGGGAGACCCAGTACTTC.

This clonotype was seen only a few times. This chain links TRBV2 with TRBJ1-3, with D uncertain. The germline V gene has CDR1 SNHLY and CDR2 FYNNEI. The CDR3 has 15 amino acids. Trimming removed 8 bases from V and 0 bases from J, with 14 bases in between. In DNA, the CDR3 is TGTGCCAGCTCCAAGGACGGACGCTCTGGAAACACCATATATTTT. This gives the protein CASSKDGRSGNTIYF.

CDR3 nucleotide sequence: TGTGCCAGCAGCGACACTGGGACAGATGGAAACACCATATATTTT. The encoded protein is CASSDTGTDGNTIYF. This chain connects TRBV7-9 to TRBJ1-3, with 7 bases fitting TRBD1. V trimming: 5 bases; J trimming: 3 bases; junction bases outside the gene matches: 7. CDR1 is SEHNR and CDR2 is FQNEAQ in the germline V gene (reference sequence). This CDR3 comprises 15 residues.

CDR3 sequence reads: CASSPTRTDTQYF. The CDR3 nucleotides read TGTGCCAGCAGCCCGACTAGGACAGATACGCAGTATTTT. This chain joins TRBV3-1 and TRBJ2-3, with a weak D call TRBD2 (6 bases). Germline values: CDR1 LGHDT, CDR2 YNNKEL (reference sequence). The ends were cut back, 4 bases at V and 3 bases at J, with 8 bases in the middle. The CDR3 covers 13 residues.

Many counts were recorded for this clonotype. DNA of the CDR3: TGCGCCAGCAGCCAAGGTACTGGACAGACTAAGACTGGGGCCAACGTCCTGACTTTC. Residues: CASSQGTGQTKTGANVLTF. This rearrangement joins TRBV4-1 to TRBJ2-6; TRBD1 is a possible D gene (6 bases). The CDR3 has 19 residues. Per germline, CDR1 MGHRA and CDR2 YSYEKL. V was cut by 1 base and J by 2 bases, with 18 bases left in between.

This chain connects TRBV7-9 to TRBJ2-7, with TRBD2 identical over 12 bases. The CDR3 consists of 15 residues. From germline, CDR1 is SEHNR and CDR2 FQNEAQ (reference sequence). V shed 1 base, J shed 2 bases, and the junction held 0 bases outside the gene matches. CDR3 bases: TGTGCCAGCAGCTTAGGACTAGCGGGGGCCTACGAGCAGTACGTC. Protein: CASSLGLAGAYEQYV.

This clonotype was counted only a few times. The rearrangement links TRBV24-1 to TRBJ1-2; a weak D match, TRBD1 (6 bases). The CDR3 loop spans 13 amino acids. Trimming removed 1 base at V and 8 bases at J, with 10 bases between. Germline CDR1 is KGHDR and CDR2 is SFDVKD. Written as DNA, the CDR3 is TGTGCCACCAGTGATTTTACAGGGCTGGGCTACACCTTC. This gives the protein CATSDFTGLGYTF.

V gene TRBV12-3 or TRBV12-4 combines with J gene TRBJ1-1; D is unresolved. V was pared by 3 bases and J by 2 bases, with 10 bases between. This CDR3 is 14 amino acids long. The CDR3 DNA follows: TGTGCCAGCAGTTTCGCGGGTCTTAACACTGAAGCTTTCTTT. Its translation: CASSFAGLNTEAFF.

This clonotype was detected many times. This chain links TRBV28 with TRBJ1-5; 7 bases line up with TRBD1. The CDR3 is 13 residues long. Germline-derived CDR1 and CDR2 are MDHEN and SYDVKM. V gave up 5 bases and J gave up 5 bases; unmatched junction bases: 3. The CDR3, as DNA: TGTGCCAGCAGTGCAGGGGGGGATCAGCCCCAGCATTTT. Residues: CASSAGGDQPQHF.

The chain links TRBV7-6 to TRBJ1-6; possible D gene TRBD1, 6 bases. Germline-derived CDR1 and CDR2 are SGHVS and FNYEAQ. CDR3 length: 17 residues. The ends were cut back, 3 bases at V and 0 bases at J, with 12 bases in the middle. The CDR3 reads CASSLKDSSSYNSPLHF. In DNA, the CDR3 is TGTGCCAGCAGCTTGAAGGACAGTAGCTCCTATAATTCACCCCTCCACTTT.

The rearrangement uses TRBV6-1 and TRBJ2-5; D gene ambiguous. Trimming removed 3 bases from V and 13 bases from J, with 9 bases in between. Germline values: CDR1 MNHNS, CDR2 SASEGT. This CDR3 contains 10 residues. As DNA, the CDR3 is TGTGCCAGCAGTGAGGGTCCGTGGTACTTC. This gives the protein CASSEGPWYF.

The chain uses TRBV6-5 and TRBJ2-7, with 11 bases aligning to TRBD2. The CDR3 length is 17 residues. Unmatched junction bases numbered 12, after V lost 6 bases and J lost 2 bases. Germline V gives CDR1 MNHEY, CDR2 SVGAGI. CDR3 region: CASRRQGRLAGTYEQYF. The CDR3 DNA follows: TGTGCCAGCAGACGACAGGGCCGACTAGCGGGAACCTACGAGCAGTACTTC.

The sample holds a few counts of this clonotype. The V and J genes are TRBV6-5 and TRBJ1-2; no definite D call. The V gene lost 6 bases and the J gene lost 7 bases, with 12 bases spanning the gap. From germline, CDR1 is MNHEY and CDR2 SVGAGI. This CDR3 is built from 12 residues. The CDR3: CASRAPLSGYTF. The CDR3 region has the DNA TGTGCCAGCAGAGCACCGTTGAGTGGCTACACCTTC.